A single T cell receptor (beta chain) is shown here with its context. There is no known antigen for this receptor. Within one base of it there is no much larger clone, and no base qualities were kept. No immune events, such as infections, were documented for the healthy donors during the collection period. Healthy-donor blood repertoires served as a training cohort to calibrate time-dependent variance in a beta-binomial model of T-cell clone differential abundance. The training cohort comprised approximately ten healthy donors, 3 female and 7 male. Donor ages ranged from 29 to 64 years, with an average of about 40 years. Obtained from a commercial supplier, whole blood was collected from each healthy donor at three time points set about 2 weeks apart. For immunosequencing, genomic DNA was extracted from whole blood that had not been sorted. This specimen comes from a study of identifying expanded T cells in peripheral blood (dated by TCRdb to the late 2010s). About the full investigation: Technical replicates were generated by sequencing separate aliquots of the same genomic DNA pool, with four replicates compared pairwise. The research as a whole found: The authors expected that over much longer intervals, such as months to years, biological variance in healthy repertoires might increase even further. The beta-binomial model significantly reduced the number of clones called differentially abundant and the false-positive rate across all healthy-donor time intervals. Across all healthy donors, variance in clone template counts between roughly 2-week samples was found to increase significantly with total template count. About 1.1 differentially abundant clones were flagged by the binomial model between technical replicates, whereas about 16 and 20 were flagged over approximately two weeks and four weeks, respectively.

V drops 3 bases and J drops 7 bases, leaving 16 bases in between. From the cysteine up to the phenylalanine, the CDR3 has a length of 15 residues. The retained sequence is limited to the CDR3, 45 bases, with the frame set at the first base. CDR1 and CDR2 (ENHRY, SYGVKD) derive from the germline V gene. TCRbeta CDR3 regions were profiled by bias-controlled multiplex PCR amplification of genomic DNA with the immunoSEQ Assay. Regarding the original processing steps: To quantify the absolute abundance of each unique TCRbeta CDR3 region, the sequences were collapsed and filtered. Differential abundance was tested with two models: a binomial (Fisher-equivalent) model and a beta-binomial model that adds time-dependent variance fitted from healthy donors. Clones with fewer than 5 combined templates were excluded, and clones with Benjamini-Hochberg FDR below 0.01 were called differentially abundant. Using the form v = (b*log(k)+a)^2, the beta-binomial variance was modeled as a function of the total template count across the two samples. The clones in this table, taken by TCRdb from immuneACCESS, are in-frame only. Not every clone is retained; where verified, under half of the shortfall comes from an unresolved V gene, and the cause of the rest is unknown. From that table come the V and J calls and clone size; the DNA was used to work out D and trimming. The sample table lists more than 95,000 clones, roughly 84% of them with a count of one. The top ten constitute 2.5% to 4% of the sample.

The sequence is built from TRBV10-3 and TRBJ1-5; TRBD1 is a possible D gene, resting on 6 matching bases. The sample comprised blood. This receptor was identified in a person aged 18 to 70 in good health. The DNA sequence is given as TGTGCCATCAGTGATCCCTTCGGGGGCTCCCAGCCCCAGCATTTT. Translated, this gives CAISDPFGGSQPQHF.